Below, 3 T cell receptor beta chains from the same sample are listed, as sequenced in a study of CD8+CD57+ T cells in acquired aplastic anemia (dated by TCRdb to 2016 to 2018). These reads were obtained on an Illumina HiSeq 2000. Profiling of TCR beta VDJ combinations and CDR3 sequences used genomic DNA as the template. The public reads were reanalyzed by TCRdb: fastp trimming at Q25, MiXCR alignment, in-frame beta chains only. Each CDR3 protein gets just one entry, which takes the most common genes and DNA from the rows behind it. The sample table lists approximately 250,000 distinct CDR3 sequences, 70% to 85% of them with a count of one. The ten biggest clones cover 40% to 55% of the sample. Patients chosen for sequencing had shown expansion of CD8+CD57+ cells by flow cytometry. The sequencing input was sorted CD4+, CD8+, or CD8+CD57+ T cells (not recorded which) from PBMCs. The receptor source for this set is a human donor with aplastic anemia.

The chain has TRBV7-3 and TRBJ1-5, with 7 bases lining up with TRBD1. J lost 9 bases, V lost 2 bases, and 16 bases had no gene match. Looked up from germline, CDR1 is SGHTA and CDR2 is FQGTGA. This CDR3 comprises 17 residues. CDR3 nucleotide sequence: TGTGCCAGCAGCTTAGAACTGACAGGGAACACTGAAGCGCCCCAGCATTTT. Its translation is CASSLELTGNTEAPQHF.

This rearrangement joins TRBV7-8 to TRBJ2-7; D call uncertain. Germline V gives CDR1 SGHVS, CDR2 FQNEAQ. The CDR3 has 18 amino acids. Trimming pared 1 base from V and 4 bases from J, leaving 23 bases between. CDR3 amino acids: CASSLEADPKAHYYEQYV. CDR3 DNA: TGTGCCAGCAGCTTAGAGGCAGACCCCAAAGCCCATTATTACGAGCAGTACGTC.

The chain is built from TRBV7-3 and TRBJ2-7, with D perhaps matching TRBD1 (6 bases). V lost 3 bases to trimming and J lost 4 bases, with 25 bases between them. Germline V gene lookup returns CDR1 SGHTA and CDR2 FQGTGA. The CDR3 runs 18 residues. In DNA, the CDR3 is TGTGCCAGCAGCTTTCATCCAGAGGGGGAAGCTCTTTTTTACGAGCAGTACGTC. Its protein is CASSFHPEGEALFYEQYV.